This T cell receptor beta chain originates from a study of blood T cells in healthy people across ages. The use of a sample-barcoded 5' primer and a J-beta primer mix characterized a second PCR of 7 to 11 cycles. TCRdb redid the calling of the 5' RACE reads with MiXCR, one entry per CDR3 protein. The data contain roughly 1,000,000 distinct CDR3 sequences, under 30% of them singletons. These data were likewise used in another study, on T cells of mothers and their children. That paper adds: The sample comes from some 10 healthy Caucasian donors: mothers and children. All RNA that had been extracted was used for cDNA synthesis at about 1.5 ug per 15 ul. In each mother, TCR beta CDR3 reads exceeded 9.5 million; in each child, they numbered approximately 3.3 million.

The TCR originated in a girl aged 2 to 9 in good health. The sample consisted of blood.

CDR3 residues: CASRARLRGTANTEAFF. CDR3 nucleotide sequence: TGTGCCAGCAGAGCACGACTTCGGGGGACAGCGAACACTGAAGCTTTCTTT. This sequence joins TRBV28 and TRBJ1-1, with TRBD1 matching 7 bases. V lost 6 bases and J lost 1; bases outside the gene matches: 14. Germline lookup yields CDR1 MDHEN and CDR2 SYDVKM. This CDR3 is built from 17 residues.